A single sample gave rise to the 4 T cell receptor beta chains below, sequenced in a study of CD8 T cells in Susac syndrome. It was with random hexamers that roughly 0.5 to 1 ug RNA was reverse transcribed. TCRdb recomputed calls from the immunoSEQ multiplex PCR reads with MiXCR, one row per CDR3 protein. The profile shows around 160,000 distinct CDR3 sequences, 90% to 95% of them singletons. Material: CD4+ T cells from PBMCs. These receptors came from a human donor in good health.

The rearrangement joins TRBV5-1 to TRBJ2-7; D is undetermined. In germline, CDR1 is SGHRS, CDR2 YFSETQ. The CDR3 runs to 14 residues. V was pared by 0 bases and J by 2 bases, with 9 bases between. The DNA for the CDR3 is TGCGCCAGCAGCTTGGCGGGCCCCGCCTACGAGCAGTACTTC. Translated, it gives CASSLAGPAYEQYF. Supplemented by reference TRBV5-1 and TRBJ2-7, the full variable domain reads KAGVTQTPRYLIKTRGQQVTLSCSPISGHRSVSWYQQTPGQGLQFLFEYFSETQRNKGNFPGRFSGRQFSNSRSEMNVSTLELGDSALYLCASSLAGPAYEQYFGPGTRLTVT.

V is TRBV30 and J is TRBJ1-1; a weak D match, TRBD1 (6 bases). The CDR3 is 14 amino acids. Between the trimmed V and J ends, which lost 2 bases and 1 base, there was a span of 11 bases. Germline V CDR1 and CDR2: GTSNPN, SVGIG (reference sequence). Here the CDR3 DNA reads TGTGCCTGGAGTACACAGGGTAGGAACACTGAAGCTTTCTTT. It encodes CAWSTQGRNTEAFF.

The chain couples TRBV19 to TRBJ1-5, with D perhaps matching TRBD1 (5 bases). Germline V gene data show CDR1 as LNHDA and CDR2 as SQIVND (reference sequence). V dropped 5 bases and J dropped 7 bases, with 9 bases sitting between them. The CDR3 consists of 12 residues. In DNA, the CDR3 is TGTGCCAGTAGTGTCAACAGGCAGCCCCAGCATTTT. Protein sequence: CASSVNRQPQHF.

The V and J genes are TRBV29-1 and TRBJ1-1; a weak D match, TRBD1 (6 bases). Per germline, CDR1 SQVTM and CDR2 ANQGSEA. The CDR3 loop spans 12 amino acids. CDR3 sequence: CSARDTNTEAFF. The CDR3 region has the DNA TGCAGTGCCCGGGACACTAACACTGAAGCTTTCTTT.